This T cell receptor (beta chain) came from a study of graft-versus-host responses after intestinal transplantation. Across the study: Multivisceral, liver-intestinal, or isolated intestinal grafts went to recipients. Recipients were all induced with anti-thymocyte globulin, then given tacrolimus and steroids for around three years.

The CDR3 length is 16 residues. The ends were cut back, 1 base at V and 5 bases at J, with 18 bases in the middle. In germline, CDR1 is MGHDK, CDR2 SYGVNS. This clone has only a few counts. From the graft tissue, intraepithelial and lamina propria lymphocytes were released through processing. Assay used: immunoSEQ multiplex PCR; TCRdb lists only in-frame clones, some missing. This sample carries some 13,000 clones, about 67% of them seen once, and the ten largest clones take roughly 7.2%. This specimen was ileum tissue, taken 16 days after intestinal transplant. The J gene is TRBJ2-7, the V gene TRBV25-1, with D maybe TRBD2 (6 bases). The sequence was collected from a human patient who received an intestinal transplant, so some T cells may come from the graft donor. CDR3 nucleotide sequence: TGTGCCAGCAGTGAATCGTTGACTAGTAAGGGTGACGAGCAGTACTTC. Its protein product is CASSESLTSKGDEQYF.